This T cell receptor beta chain was found in a study of blood T cell repertoires in COVID-19. Looking at the study overall: Acute and convalescent COVID-19 specimens originated in the United States, Italy and Spain. Nucleic acid was either cDNA or gDNA, and it came from T cells, B-cell-depleted T cells, or PBMCs.

This clone was recorded only once. Looked up from germline, CDR1 is SNHLY and CDR2 is FYNNEI. The CDR3 length is 15 residues. V lost 7 bases, J lost 1 base, and 6 bases stayed unmatched. Per the original methods: How many nucleated cells were present was estimated from reference gene primer amplification. The assay was immunoSEQ multiplex PCR, and TCRdb's table has in-frame clones only and misses some. The V and J calls and clone size were taken over from that table, and D and trimming were inferred from the DNA. The sample records approximately 130,000 clones, approximately 77% being singletons. The gene calls are TRBV2 and TRBJ2-1; TRBD1 matches at 8 bases. This TCR came from a man older than 75 with acute or convalescent COVID-19. The sequencing input was peripheral blood. In nucleotides, the CDR3 is TGTGCCAGCACCTTCGACAGGGGATCCTACAATGAGCAGTTCTTC. This encodes CASTFDRGSYNEQFF.